This T cell receptor beta chain stems from a study of beta chain features in type 1 diabetes. V lost 5 bases and J lost 5, with 9 bases in between. The CDR3 consists of 13 residues. Germline lookup yields CDR1 SGHAT and CDR2 FQDESV (reference sequence). Investigators reverse transcribed all isolated RNA, so they sequenced expressed TCRB transcripts. TCRdb's copy holds only in-frame clones and misses some; the assay was immunoSEQ multiplex PCR. The table lists 150,000 to 200,000 clones, 7.5% to 9.5% of them singletons. This clone was picked up a small number of times. Its antigen is not known. Whole-study findings and limits: HLA influence on TCRB rearrangement stayed unresolved here. Patients' naive, central memory and Treg TCRB repertoires seemed closer to one another than those of healthy donors.

The sample taken for sequencing was central memory CD4+ T cells from blood. The chain has TRBV11-1 and TRBJ2-2; D is unclear. The clonotype originates from a woman aged 18-35 years in good health. CDR3 DNA: TGTGCCAGCAGCCGTACAGAGACCGGGGAGCTGTTTTTT. Amino acids: CASSRTETGELFF.